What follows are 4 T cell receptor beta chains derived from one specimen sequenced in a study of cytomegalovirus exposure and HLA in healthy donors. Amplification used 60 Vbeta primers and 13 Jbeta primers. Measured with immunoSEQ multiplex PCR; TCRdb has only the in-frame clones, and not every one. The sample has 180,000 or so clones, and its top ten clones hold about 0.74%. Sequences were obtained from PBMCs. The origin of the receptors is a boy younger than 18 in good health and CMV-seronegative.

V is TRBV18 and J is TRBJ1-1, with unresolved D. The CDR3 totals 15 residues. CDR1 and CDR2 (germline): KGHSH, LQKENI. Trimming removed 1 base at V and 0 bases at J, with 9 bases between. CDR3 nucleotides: TGTGCCAGCTCACCACGGAGTATCCTGAACACTGAAGCTTTCTTT. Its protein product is CASSPRSILNTEAFF. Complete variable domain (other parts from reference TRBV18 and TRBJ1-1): NAGVMQNPRHLVRRRGQEARLRCSPMKGHSHVYWYRQLPEEGLKFMVYLQKENIIDESGMPKERFSAEFPKEGPSILRIQQVVRGDSAAYFCASSPRSILNTEAFFGQGTRLTVV.

In DNA, the CDR3 is TGTGCCAGCAGCTTGGCAACTAGCCTCGGGGAGCTGTTTTTT. Protein product: CASSLATSLGELFF. The rearrangement uses TRBV7-2 and TRBJ2-2; weak D call: TRBD2 (6 bases). The germline V gene encodes CDR1 SGHTA and CDR2 FQGNSA. V was trimmed by 3 bases and J by 7 bases, leaving 12 bases between them. The CDR3 is made up of 14 amino acids. Drawing the rest from reference TRBV7-2 and TRBJ2-2, the complete variable domain is GAGVSQSPSNKVTEKGKDVELRCDPISGHTALYWYRQSLGQGLEFLIYFQGNSAPDKSGLPSDRFSAERTGGSVSTLTIQRTQQEDSAVYLCASSLATSLGELFFGEGSRLTVL.

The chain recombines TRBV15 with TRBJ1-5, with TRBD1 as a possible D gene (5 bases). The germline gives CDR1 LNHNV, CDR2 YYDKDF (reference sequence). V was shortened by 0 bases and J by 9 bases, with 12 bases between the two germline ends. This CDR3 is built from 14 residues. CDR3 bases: TGTGCCACCAGCAGAGATCAGGGTTCCGGGCCCCAGCATTTT. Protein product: CATSRDQGSGPQHF.

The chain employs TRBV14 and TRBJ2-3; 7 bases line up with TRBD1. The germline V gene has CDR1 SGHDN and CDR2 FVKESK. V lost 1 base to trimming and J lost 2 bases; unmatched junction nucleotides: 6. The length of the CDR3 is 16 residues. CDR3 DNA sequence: TGTGCCAGCAGCCAAGGACAGGGATTGGCCACAGATACGCAGTATTTT. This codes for CASSQGQGLATDTQYF.